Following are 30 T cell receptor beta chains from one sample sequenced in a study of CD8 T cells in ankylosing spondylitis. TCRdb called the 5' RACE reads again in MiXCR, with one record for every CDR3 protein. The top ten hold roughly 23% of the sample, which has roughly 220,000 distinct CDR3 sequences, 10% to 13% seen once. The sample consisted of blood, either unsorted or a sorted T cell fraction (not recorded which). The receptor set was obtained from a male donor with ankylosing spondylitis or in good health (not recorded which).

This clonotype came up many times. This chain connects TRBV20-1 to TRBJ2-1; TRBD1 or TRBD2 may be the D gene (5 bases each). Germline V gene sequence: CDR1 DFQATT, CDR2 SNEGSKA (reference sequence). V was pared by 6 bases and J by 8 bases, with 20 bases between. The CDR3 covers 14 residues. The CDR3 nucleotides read TGCAGTGCCCAGAGAAGCGGCAGGGACGATGAGCAGTTCTTC. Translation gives CSAQRSGRDDEQFF.

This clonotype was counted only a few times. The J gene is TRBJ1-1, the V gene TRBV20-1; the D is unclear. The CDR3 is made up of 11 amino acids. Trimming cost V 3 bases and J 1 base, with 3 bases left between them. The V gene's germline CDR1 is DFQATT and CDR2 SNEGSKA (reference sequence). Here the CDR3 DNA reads TGCAGTGCTAGTCGGAACACTGAAGCTTTCTTT. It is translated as CSASRNTEAFF.

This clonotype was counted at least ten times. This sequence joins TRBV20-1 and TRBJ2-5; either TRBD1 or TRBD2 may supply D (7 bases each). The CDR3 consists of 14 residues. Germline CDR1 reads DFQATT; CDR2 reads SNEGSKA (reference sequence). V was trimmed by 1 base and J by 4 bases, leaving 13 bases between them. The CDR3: CSARARGGGETQYF. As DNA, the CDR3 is TGCAGTGCTAGAGCCAGGGGGGGAGGAGAGACCCAGTACTTC.

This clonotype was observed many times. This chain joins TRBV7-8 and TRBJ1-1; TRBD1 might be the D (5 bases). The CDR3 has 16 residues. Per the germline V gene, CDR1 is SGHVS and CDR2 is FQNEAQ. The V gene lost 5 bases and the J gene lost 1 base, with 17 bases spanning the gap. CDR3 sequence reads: CASSILQGFGNTEAFF. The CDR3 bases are TGTGCCAGCAGCATCCTTCAGGGTTTTGGGAACACTGAAGCTTTCTTT.

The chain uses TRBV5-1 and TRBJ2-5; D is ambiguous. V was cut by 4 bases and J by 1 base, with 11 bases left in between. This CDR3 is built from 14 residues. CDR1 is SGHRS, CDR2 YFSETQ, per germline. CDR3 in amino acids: CASSPPPGQETQYF. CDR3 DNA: TGCGCCAGCAGCCCCCCGCCGGGCCAAGAGACCCAGTACTTC.

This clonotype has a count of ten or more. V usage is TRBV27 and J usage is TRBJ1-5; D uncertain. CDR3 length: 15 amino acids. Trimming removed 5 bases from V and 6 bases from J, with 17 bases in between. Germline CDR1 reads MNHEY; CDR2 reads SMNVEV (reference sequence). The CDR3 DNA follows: TGTGCCAGCAGTCCCTCGGGAAACCGGGGTCAGCCCCAGCATTTT. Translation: CASSPSGNRGQPQHF.

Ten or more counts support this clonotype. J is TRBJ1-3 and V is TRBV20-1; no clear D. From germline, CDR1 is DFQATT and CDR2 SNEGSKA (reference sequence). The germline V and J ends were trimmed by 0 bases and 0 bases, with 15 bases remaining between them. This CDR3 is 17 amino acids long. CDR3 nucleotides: TGCAGTGCTAGAGAACCCCCGAGGTTTAGCTCTGGAAACACCATATATTTT. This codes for CSAREPPRFSSGNTIYF.

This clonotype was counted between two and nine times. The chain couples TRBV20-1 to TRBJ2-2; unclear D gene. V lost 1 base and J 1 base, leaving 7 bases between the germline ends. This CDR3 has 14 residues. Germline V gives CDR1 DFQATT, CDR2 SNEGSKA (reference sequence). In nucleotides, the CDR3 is TGCAGTGCTAGAGTTACTCAGAACACCGGGGAGCTGTTTTTT. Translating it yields CSARVTQNTGELFF.

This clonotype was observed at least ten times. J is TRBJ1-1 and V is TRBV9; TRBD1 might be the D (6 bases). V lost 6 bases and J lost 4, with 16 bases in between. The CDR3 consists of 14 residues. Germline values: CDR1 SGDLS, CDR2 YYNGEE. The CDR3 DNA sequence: TGTGCCAGCATGCCCGGGGGGGCCGGCACTGAAGCTTTCTTT. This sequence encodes CASMPGGAGTEAFF.

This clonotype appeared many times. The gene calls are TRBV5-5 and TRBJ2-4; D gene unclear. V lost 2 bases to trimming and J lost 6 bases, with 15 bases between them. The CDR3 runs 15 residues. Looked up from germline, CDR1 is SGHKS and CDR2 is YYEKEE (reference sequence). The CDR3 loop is CASSLTDQHGNIQYF. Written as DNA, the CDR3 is TGTGCCAGCAGCTTAACGGATCAACACGGAAACATTCAGTACTTC.

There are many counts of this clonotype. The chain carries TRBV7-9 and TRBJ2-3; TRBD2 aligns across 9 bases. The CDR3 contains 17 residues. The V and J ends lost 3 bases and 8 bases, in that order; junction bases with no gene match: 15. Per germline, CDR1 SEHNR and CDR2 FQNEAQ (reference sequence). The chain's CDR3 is CASSFSPQTSGEGTQYF. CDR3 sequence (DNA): TGTGCCAGCAGCTTTTCTCCCCAGACTAGCGGAGAGGGTACGCAGTATTTT. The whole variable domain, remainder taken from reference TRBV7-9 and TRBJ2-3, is DTGVSQNPRHKITKRGQNVTFRCDPISEHNRLYWYRQTLGQGPEFLTYFQNEAQLEKSRLLSDRFSAERPKGSFSTLEIQRTEQGDSAMYLCASSFSPQTSGEGTQYFGPGTRLTVL.

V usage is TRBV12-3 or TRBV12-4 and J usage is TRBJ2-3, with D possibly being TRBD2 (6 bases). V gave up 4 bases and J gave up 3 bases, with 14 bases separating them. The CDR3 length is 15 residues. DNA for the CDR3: TGTGCCAGCAGTTCGTCGACTAGATGGACAGATACGCAGTATTTT. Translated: CASSSSTRWTDTQYF.

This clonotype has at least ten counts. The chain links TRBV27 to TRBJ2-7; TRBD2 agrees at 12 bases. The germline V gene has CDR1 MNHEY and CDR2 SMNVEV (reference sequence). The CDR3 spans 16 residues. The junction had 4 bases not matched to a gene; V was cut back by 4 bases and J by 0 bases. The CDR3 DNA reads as TGTGCCAGCAGTTCACTAGCGGGGGGACCCTCCTACGAGCAGTACTTC. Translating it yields CASSSLAGGPSYEQYF.

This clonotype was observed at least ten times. The CDR3 DNA follows: TGCAGTGCCATAGGGACTAGCGGGCGAGGTGAGCAGTACTTC. The encoded protein is CSAIGTSGRGEQYF. V and J are TRBV20-1 and TRBJ2-7; 12 bases match TRBD2. From germline, CDR1 is DFQATT and CDR2 SNEGSKA (reference sequence). V was pared by 6 bases and J by 7 bases, with 10 bases of the junction left unmatched. The CDR3 extends over 14 amino acids.

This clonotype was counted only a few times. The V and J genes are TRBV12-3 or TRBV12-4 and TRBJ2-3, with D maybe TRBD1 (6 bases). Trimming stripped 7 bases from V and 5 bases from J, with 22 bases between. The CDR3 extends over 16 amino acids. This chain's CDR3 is CASIQDSLHRGDTQYF. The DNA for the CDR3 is TGTGCCAGCATTCAGGACAGCCTACATCGTGGAGATACGCAGTATTTT.

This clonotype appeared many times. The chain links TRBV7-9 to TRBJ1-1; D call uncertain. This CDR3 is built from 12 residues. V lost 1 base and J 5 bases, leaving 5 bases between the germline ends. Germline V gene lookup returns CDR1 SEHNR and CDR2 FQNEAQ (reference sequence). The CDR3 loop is CASSLVETEAFF. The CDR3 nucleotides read TGTGCCAGCAGCTTAGTGGAAACTGAAGCTTTCTTT.

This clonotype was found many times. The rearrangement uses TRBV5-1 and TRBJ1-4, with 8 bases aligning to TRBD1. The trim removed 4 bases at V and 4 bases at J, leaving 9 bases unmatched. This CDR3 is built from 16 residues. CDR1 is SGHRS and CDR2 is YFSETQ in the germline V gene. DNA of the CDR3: TGCGCCAGCAGCCCGGCTCAGGGGGCGGTTAATGAAAAACTGTTTTTT. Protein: CASSPAQGAVNEKLFF.

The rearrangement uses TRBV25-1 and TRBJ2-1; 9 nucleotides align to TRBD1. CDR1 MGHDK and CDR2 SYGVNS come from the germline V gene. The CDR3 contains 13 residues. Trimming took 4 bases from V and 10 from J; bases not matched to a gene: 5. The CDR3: CASSGSDRGEQFF. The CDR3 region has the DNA TGTGCCAGCAGTGGTTCCGACAGGGGGGAGCAGTTCTTC.

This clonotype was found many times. CDR3: CASSLGQSNEQFF. The CDR3 DNA reads TGCGCCAGCAGCTTGGGGCAGAGCAATGAGCAGTTCTTC. The chain has TRBV5-1 and TRBJ2-1, with unresolved D. The CDR3 consists of 13 residues. From germline, CDR1 is SGHRS and CDR2 YFSETQ. The germline V and J ends were trimmed by 0 bases and 6 bases, with 7 bases remaining between them.

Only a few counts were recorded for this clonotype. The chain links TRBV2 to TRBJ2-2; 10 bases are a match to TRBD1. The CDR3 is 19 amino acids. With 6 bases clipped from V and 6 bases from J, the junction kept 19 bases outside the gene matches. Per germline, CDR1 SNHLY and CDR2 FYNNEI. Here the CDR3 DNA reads TGTGCCAGCAGGGACCCGGGACAGGGGCCCAGTAGAGGAGCCGGGGAGCTGTTTTTT. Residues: CASRDPGQGPSRGAGELFF.

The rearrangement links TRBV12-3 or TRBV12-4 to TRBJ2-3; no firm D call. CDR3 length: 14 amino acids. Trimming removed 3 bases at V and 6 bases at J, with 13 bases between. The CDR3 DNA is TGTGCCAGCAGTTTGCTGAGCGATACGGATACGCAGTATTTT. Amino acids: CASSLLSDTDTQYF.

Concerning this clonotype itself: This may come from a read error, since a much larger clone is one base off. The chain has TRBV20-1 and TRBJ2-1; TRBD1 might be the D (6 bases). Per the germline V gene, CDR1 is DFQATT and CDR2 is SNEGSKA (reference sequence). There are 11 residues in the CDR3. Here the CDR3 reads CSARGDNERFF. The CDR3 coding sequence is TGCAGTGCTAGAGGGGACAATGAGCGGTTCTTC.

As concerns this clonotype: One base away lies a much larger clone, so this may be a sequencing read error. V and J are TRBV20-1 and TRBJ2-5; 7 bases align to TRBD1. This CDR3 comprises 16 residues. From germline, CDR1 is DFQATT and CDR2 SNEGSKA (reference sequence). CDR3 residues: CSVRVDRDRVQETQYF. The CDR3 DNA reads TGCAGTGTTAGAGTTGACCGGGACAGAGTTCAAGAGACCCAGTACTTC.

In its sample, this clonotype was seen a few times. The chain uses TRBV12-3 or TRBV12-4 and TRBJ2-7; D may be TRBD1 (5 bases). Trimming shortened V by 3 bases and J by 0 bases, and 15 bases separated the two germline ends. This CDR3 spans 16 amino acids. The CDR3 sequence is CASSLRTTRSSYEQYF. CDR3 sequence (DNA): TGTGCCAGCAGTTTGCGGACAACCCGAAGCTCCTACGAGCAGTACTTC.

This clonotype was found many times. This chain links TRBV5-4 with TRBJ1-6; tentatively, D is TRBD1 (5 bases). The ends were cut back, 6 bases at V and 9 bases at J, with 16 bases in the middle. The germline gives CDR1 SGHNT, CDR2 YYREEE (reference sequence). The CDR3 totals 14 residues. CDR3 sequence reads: CASKSGTEGSPLHF. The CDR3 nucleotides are TGTGCCAGCAAATCGGGGACTGAGGGTTCACCCCTCCACTTT. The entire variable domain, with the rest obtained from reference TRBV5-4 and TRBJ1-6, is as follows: ETGVTQSPTHLIKTRGQQVTLRCSSQSGHNTVSWYQQALGQGPQFIFQYYREEENGRGNFPPRFSGLQFPNYSSELNVNALELDDSALYLCASKSGTEGSPLHFGNGTRLTVT.

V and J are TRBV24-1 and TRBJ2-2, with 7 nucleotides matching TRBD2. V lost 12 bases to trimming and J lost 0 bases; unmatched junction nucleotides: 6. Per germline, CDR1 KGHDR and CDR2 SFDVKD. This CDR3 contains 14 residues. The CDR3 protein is CAAEGGANTGELFF. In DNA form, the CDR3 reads TGTGCCGCCGAGGGAGGGGCGAACACCGGGGAGCTGTTTTTT.

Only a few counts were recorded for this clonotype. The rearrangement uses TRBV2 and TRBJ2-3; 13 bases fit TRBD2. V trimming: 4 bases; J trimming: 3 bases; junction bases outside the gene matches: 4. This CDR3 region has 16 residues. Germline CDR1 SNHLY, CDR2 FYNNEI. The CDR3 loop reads CASSATSGGPTDTQYF. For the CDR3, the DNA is TGTGCCAGCAGTGCGACTAGCGGGGGGCCGACAGATACGCAGTATTTT.

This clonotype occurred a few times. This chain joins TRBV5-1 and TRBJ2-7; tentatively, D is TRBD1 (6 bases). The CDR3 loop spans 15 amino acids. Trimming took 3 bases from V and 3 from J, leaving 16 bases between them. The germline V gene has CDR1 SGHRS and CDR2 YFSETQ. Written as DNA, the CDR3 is TGCGCCAGCAGCTACCGACAGGATACTATCTACGAGCAGTACTTC. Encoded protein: CASSYRQDTIYEQYF.

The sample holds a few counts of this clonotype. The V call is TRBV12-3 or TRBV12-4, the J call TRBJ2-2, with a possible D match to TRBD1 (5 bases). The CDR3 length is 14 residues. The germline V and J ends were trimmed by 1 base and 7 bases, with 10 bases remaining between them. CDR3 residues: CASSLGRVGGELFF. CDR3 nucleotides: TGTGCCAGCAGTTTAGGCAGGGTTGGCGGGGAGCTGTTTTTT.

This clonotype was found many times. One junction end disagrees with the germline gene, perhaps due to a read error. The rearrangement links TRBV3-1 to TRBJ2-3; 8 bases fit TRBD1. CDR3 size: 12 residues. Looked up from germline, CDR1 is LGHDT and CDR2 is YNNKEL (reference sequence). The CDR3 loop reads CASSQDVGGQDF. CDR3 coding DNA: TGTGCCAGCAGCCAAGATGTCGGGGGACAGGATTTC.